A selection of T cell receptor beta chains follows, all from one sample in a study of shared clonotypes between healthy human individuals. Clones were sequenced by immunoSEQ multiplex PCR, and TCRdb holds only the in-frame ones, with some missing. The table lists approximately 2.4 million clones, 90% to 96% of them singletons. The material sequenced was naive CD4+ T cells sorted from blood. These receptors all come from a young man in good health. Each CDR3 is given with its conserved first and last residue. Fields, in order: CDR3 protein, CDR3 DNA, V gene, clone size, J gene, D gene. A D gene is named only where the DNA matches it firmly. Clone size, where shown, is once, few, many, or a class for clones that have expanded.

cdr3_aa: CASSWTQDHEQFF
cdr3_nt: TGTGCCAGCTCCTGGACCCAAGACCATGAGCAGTTCTTC
v_call: TRBV18
clone_size: .
j_call: TRBJ2-1
d_call: .

cdr3_aa: CASTLSGATNEKLFF
cdr3_nt: TGTGCCAGCACCCTCTCGGGGGCAACTAATGAAAAACTGTTTTTT
v_call: TRBV7-9
clone_size: .
j_call: TRBJ1-4
d_call: .

cdr3_aa: CASSLDPEEQYF
cdr3_nt: TGCGCCAGCAGCCTAGATCCTGAGGAGCAGTACTTC
v_call: TRBV4-1
clone_size: .
j_call: TRBJ2-7
d_call: .

cdr3_aa: CASRARGWAEAFF
cdr3_nt: TGTGCCAGCAGAGCGCGGGGATGGGCTGAAGCTTTCTTT
v_call: TRBV27
clone_size: .
j_call: TRBJ1-1
d_call: .

cdr3_aa: CASSSGQGYGYTF
cdr3_nt: TGCGCCAGCAGCTCGGGACAGGGATATGGCTACACCTTC
v_call: TRBV5-1
clone_size: once
j_call: TRBJ1-2
d_call: TRBD1

cdr3_aa: CASSKGPTGEKLFF
cdr3_nt: TGTGCCAGCTCCAAGGGGCCGACGGGTGAAAAACTGTTTTTT
v_call: TRBV19
clone_size: .
j_call: TRBJ1-4
d_call: .

cdr3_aa: CASNTGTGELFF
cdr3_nt: TGTGCCAGCAACACAGGGACCGGGGAGCTGTTTTTT
v_call: TRBV9
clone_size: .
j_call: TRBJ2-2
d_call: .

cdr3_aa: CASSVDPPGGTAKNIQYF
cdr3_nt: TGTGCCAGCAGCGTAGACCCGCCCGGGGGCACAGCCAAAAACATTCAGTACTTC
v_call: TRBV9
clone_size: .
j_call: TRBJ2-4
d_call: .

cdr3_aa: CASSPVWGGNYGYTF
cdr3_nt: TGTGCCAGCAGTCCAGTTTGGGGGGGGAACTATGGCTACACCTTC
v_call: TRBV27
clone_size: .
j_call: TRBJ1-2
d_call: .

cdr3_aa: CASSTLPGGNYGYTF
cdr3_nt: TGCGCCAGCAGTACCCTACCAGGGGGAAACTATGGCTACACCTTC
v_call: TRBV5-1
clone_size: .
j_call: TRBJ1-2
d_call: TRBD1

cdr3_aa: CSASGSEAQYF
cdr3_nt: TGCAGTGCTAGCGGGTCCGAGGCCCAGTACTTC
v_call: TRBV20-1
clone_size: .
j_call: TRBJ2-5
d_call: .

cdr3_aa: CASSLKGTRHSPEQYF
cdr3_nt: TGCGCCAGCAGCTTGAAAGGGACACGCCATTCGCCCGAGCAGTACTTC
v_call: TRBV5-1
clone_size: .
j_call: TRBJ2-7
d_call: .

cdr3_aa: CASSIPRKGGQPQHF
cdr3_nt: TGTGCCAGCTCCATCCCGAGGAAGGGCGGTCAGCCCCAGCATTTT
v_call: TRBV18
clone_size: .
j_call: TRBJ1-5
d_call: .

cdr3_aa: CASSRSGEKLFF
cdr3_nt: TGCGCCAGCAGCCGGTCCGGAGAAAAACTGTTTTTT
v_call: TRBV10-2
clone_size: once
j_call: TRBJ1-4
d_call: .

cdr3_aa: CSARRAETQYF
cdr3_nt: TGCAGTGCTAGAAGGGCGGAGACCCAGTACTTC
v_call: TRBV20-1
clone_size: .
j_call: TRBJ2-5
d_call: .

cdr3_aa: CATGNRGPAEQFF
cdr3_nt: TGTGCCACCGGGAATAGGGGTCCCGCTGAGCAGTTCTTC
v_call: TRBV28
clone_size: .
j_call: TRBJ2-1
d_call: .

cdr3_aa: CASSLISAGLGYTF
cdr3_nt: TGTGCCAGCAGCTTAATCTCGGCAGGGCTCGGCTACACCTTC
v_call: TRBV7-2
clone_size: .
j_call: TRBJ1-2
d_call: .

cdr3_aa: CASSLVVASGGNEQFF
cdr3_nt: TGTGCCAGCAGCTTGGTAGTGGCTAGCGGGGGCAATGAGCAGTTCTTC
v_call: TRBV5-4
clone_size: .
j_call: TRBJ2-1
d_call: TRBD2

cdr3_aa: CASSPGQPGTSGSRQFF
cdr3_nt: TGCGCCAGCAGCCCGGGCCAACCCGGGACTAGCGGGAGTAGGCAGTTCTTC
v_call: TRBV5-1
clone_size: .
j_call: TRBJ2-1
d_call: TRBD2

cdr3_aa: CASSYPRGLYTDTQYF
cdr3_nt: TGTGCCAGCAGCTATCCTCGGGGACTTTACACAGATACGCAGTATTTT
v_call: TRBV7-2
clone_size: once
j_call: TRBJ2-3
d_call: .

cdr3_aa: CASSRTGGRYEQYF
cdr3_nt: TGTGCCAGCAGCCGGACAGGGGGCAGGTACGAGCAGTACTTC
v_call: TRBV7-8
clone_size: .
j_call: TRBJ2-7
d_call: TRBD1

cdr3_aa: CASSTTSRETQYF
cdr3_nt: TGCGCCAGCAGCACAACTAGCCGAGAGACCCAGTACTTC
v_call: TRBV5-1
clone_size: .
j_call: TRBJ2-5
d_call: .

cdr3_aa: CASSFNGGEQFF
cdr3_nt: TGTGCCAGCAGTTTTAACGGGGGTGAGCAGTTCTTC
v_call: TRBV27
clone_size: .
j_call: TRBJ2-1
d_call: .

cdr3_aa: CASSPDRYYEQYF
cdr3_nt: TGCGCCAGCAGCCCGGACAGATACTACGAGCAGTACTTC
v_call: TRBV5-1
clone_size: .
j_call: TRBJ2-7
d_call: .

cdr3_aa: CASSPLGGSYEQYF
cdr3_nt: TGTGCCAGCAGCCCCCTCGGAGGGTCCTACGAGCAGTACTTC
v_call: TRBV7-9
clone_size: .
j_call: TRBJ2-7
d_call: .

cdr3_aa: CASGGSGANVLTF
cdr3_nt: TGTGCCAGTGGGGGCTCTGGGGCCAACGTCCTGACTTTC
v_call: TRBV19
clone_size: .
j_call: TRBJ2-6
d_call: .

cdr3_aa: CASSTGQFTYEQYF
cdr3_nt: TGTGCCAGCTCAACGGGACAGTTTACCTACGAGCAGTACTTC
v_call: TRBV18
clone_size: .
j_call: TRBJ2-7
d_call: TRBD1

cdr3_aa: CASSQEQGNNSPLHF
cdr3_nt: TGCGCCAGCAGCCAAGAGCAGGGGAATAATTCACCCCTCCACTTT
v_call: TRBV4-1
clone_size: .
j_call: TRBJ1-6
d_call: .